Sequencing of this T cell receptor (beta chain) was carried out in a study of blood T cells in healthy people across ages (dated by TCRdb to between 2014 and 2017). For context, the study as a whole: In model experiments, template switching captured roughly one uniquely barcoded TCR beta cDNA molecule for every two T cells. Two additional independent replicas of 1 million unique cDNA reads from the same blood draw were analyzed for two donors (one aged 18 to 29 and one aged 80 or older). To avoid experimental bias, donors of different ages were randomly spread across the sequencing lanes. The donors were divided into four age groups: young (average approximately 16 years), middle-aged (under 40), aged (about 61) and long-lived (about 80). To track age-related changes in TCR beta repertoire diversity, the study relied on deep sequencing normalized with unique cDNA molecular identifiers.

The roughly 39 donors, aged about 6 to 90 years, were systemically healthy Caucasian individuals from Russia. Each donor gave about 11 milliliters of peripheral blood, drawn into EDTA-treated Vacutainer tubes. PBMCs were isolated by Ficoll-Paque density-gradient centrifugation, with at least 6 million obtained per sample. Total RNA, at least 5.5 micrograms per sample, was extracted from PBMCs with Trizol reagent. Naive CD45RAhigh/CD27high T cell percentages were measured by flow cytometry on a PBMC aliquot from every donor. General study outcomes and caveats: Observed TCR beta diversity correlated strongly with the percentage of naive T cells measured by flow cytometry. Observed TCR beta diversity per million T cells fell roughly linearly with age, and a significant reduction was already apparent by age approximately 40. Since profiling was done on bulk unsorted PBMCs, naive and antigen-experienced compartments could not be conclusively compared. Estimates of total diversity based on one million sequenced T cells were regarded as lower bounds and as underestimates. Because the CMV infection status of the donors was unknown, age-related changes in expanded clonotypes may potentially have been confounded. The long-lived group showed more naive CD4+ T cells, fewer expanded clones and increased TCR diversity than the aged group, suggesting age selection.

Library method: 5' RACE. This sample was sequenced with an Illumina HiSeq 2500. A second roughly 6 to 11 cycle PCR used a sample-barcoded 5' primer and a J-beta primer mix. A template-switch 5' adaptor carrying 12 random nucleotides introduced a unique molecular identifier onto each TCR beta cDNA molecule. Each sample yielded at least 2.5 million CDR3-containing paired-end reads. The Mint cDNA synthesis kit, primed by a TRBC-specific oligonucleotide, was used to synthesize first-strand cDNA from all RNA. Following uracil-DNA glycosylase treatment, all cDNA underwent a first 18-cycle PCR with the universal primers M1SS and BC2_uni_R. The original pipeline was this. For normalization, 1 million high-quality reads, each with a distinct molecular identifier, were randomly selected from each sample. Reads with shared molecular identifiers were discarded instead of being binned into consensus sequences. MiTCR, with a Q25 quality threshold and the strictest error-elimination algorithm, was used for CDR3 identification, clonotype clustering and error correction. A nonparametric unseen species model using Euler transformation provided a lower-bound estimate of total TCR beta diversity. TCRdb passed the public sequencing reads through fastp at Q25 and MiXCR, retaining productive beta sequences. A single entry per CDR3 protein holds the most common genes and DNA from its merged rows. The V and J calls here are based on TCRdb, not the publication. The sample has 650,000 to 1,000,000 distinct CDR3 sequences on record, about 34% of them singletons. The top ten constitute 10% to 15% of the sample.

With respect to this clonotype: Its antigen has not been determined. The input lacks base qualities; no much larger clone sits a single base away.

Including the terminal cysteine and phenylalanine, the CDR3 comprises 15 residues. The entry retains the CDR3 DNA only, 45 bases that are in frame from base 1. The germline V gene yields SGHVS for CDR1 and FQNEAQ for CDR2. V and J lose 5 bases and 10 bases, and a span of 21 bases separates them. The chain was built from TRBV7-8 and TRBJ1-5, and perhaps TRBD1 as D gene, on 6 matching bases. Material for sequencing was blood. This sequence originates from a man between 18 and 29 years old in good health. The CDR3 is CASSPLSGAIYPQHF. The nucleotides read TGTGCCAGCAGCCCGCTTTCAGGGGCCATTTATCCCCAGCATTTT.